These 14 T cell receptor beta chains were sequenced from one sample in a study of cytomegalovirus exposure and HLA in healthy donors. Primers for the PCR totalled 60 Vbeta and 13 Jbeta. Sequenced by immunoSEQ multiplex PCR; TCRdb stores in-frame clones only, minus some. The data hold approximately 210,000 clones, with about four fifths observed a single time. The specimen sequenced was PBMCs. The receptor source for this set is a male donor in good health and CMV-seropositive.

This clone showed up just once. The genes are TRBV19 and TRBJ1-5, with D perhaps TRBD1 (6 bases). V lost 6 bases, J lost 3 bases, and 21 bases lay in between. CDR3 length: 17 residues. Germline lookup yields CDR1 LNHDA and CDR2 SQIVND (reference sequence). The DNA of the CDR3 is TGTGCCAGTAGCCCAAGGGGGGAGGGGAGCAACAATCAGCCCCAGCATTTT. Translation gives CASSPRGEGSNNQPQHF.

The V gene is TRBV7-2, the J gene TRBJ2-7, with 11 bases identical to TRBD2. The germline gives CDR1 SGHTA, CDR2 FQGNSA. The CDR3 spans 14 residues. The V segment lost 6 bases and the J segment 1 base; nucleotides outside the gene matches: 2. CDR3 region: CASRGLAASYEQYF. The CDR3 nucleotides read TGTGCCAGCAGGGGACTAGCGGCGTCCTACGAGCAGTACTTC. Full variable domain (outside the CDR3, taken from reference TRBV7-2 and TRBJ2-7): GAGVSQSPSNKVTEKGKDVELRCDPISGHTALYWYRQSLGQGLEFLIYFQGNSAPDKSGLPSDRFSAERTGGSVSTLTIQRTQQEDSAVYLCASRGLAASYEQYFGPGTRLTVT.

CDR3 loop: CASSSGGSGNTIYF. The CDR3 coding sequence is TGTGCCAGCAGTTCAGGGGGCTCTGGAAACACCATATATTTT. The J gene is TRBJ1-3, the V gene TRBV9, with 7 positions matching TRBD1. In germline, CDR1 is SGDLS, CDR2 YYNGEE. J lost 0 bases, V lost 5 bases, and 2 bases had no gene match. CDR3 length: 14 residues.

The V call is TRBV11-2, the J call TRBJ2-2; D is unresolved. CDR1 is SGHAT, CDR2 FQNNGV, per germline. The germline V and J ends were trimmed by 5 bases and 1 base, with 11 bases remaining between them. This CDR3 is built from 15 residues. The CDR3 is CASSPAPLNTGELFF. As DNA, the CDR3 is TGTGCCAGCAGCCCCGCGCCCCTGAACACCGGGGAGCTGTTTTTT.

This rearrangement joins TRBV6-5 to TRBJ2-1, with 10 bases that match TRBD2. Trimming cost V 2 bases and J 8 bases; bases outside gene matches: 3. This CDR3 region has 14 residues. Looked up from germline, CDR1 is MNHEY and CDR2 is SVGAGI. The CDR3 here is CASSYGLAGDEQFF. CDR3 DNA: TGTGCCAGCAGTTACGGGCTAGCGGGGGATGAGCAGTTCTTC.

This rearrangement joins TRBV4-1 to TRBJ2-3; D not certain. The CDR3 is made up of 17 amino acids. The V gene lost 0 bases and the J gene lost 1 base, with 14 bases spanning the gap. From germline, CDR1 is MGHRA and CDR2 YSYEKL. As DNA, the CDR3 is TGCGCCAGCAGCCAAGAGTTGAGCGTCCTGCGCACAGATACGCAGTATTTT. Encoded protein: CASSQELSVLRTDTQYF.

V gene TRBV6-5 combines with J gene TRBJ2-1; 12 bases line up with TRBD2. Germline-derived CDR1 and CDR2 are MNHEY and SVGAGI. After removal of 6 bases from V and 7 bases from J, the junction contained 7 bases not matched to a gene. CDR3 size: 15 residues. CDR3 sequence: CASSYLAGGENEQFF. In DNA, the CDR3 is TGTGCCAGCAGCTACCTAGCGGGAGGGGAAAATGAGCAGTTCTTC.

This clone turned up a few times. This sequence joins TRBV5-6 and TRBJ2-3; TRBD2 aligns across 11 bases. CDR3 length equals 16 residues. Looked up from germline, CDR1 is SGHDT and CDR2 is YYEEEE. Trimming removed 5 bases from V and 5 bases from J; junction bases left unmatched: 10. The CDR3 bases are TGTGCCAGCAGTTCTCGGACTAGCGGGCATAAAGATACGCAGTATTTT. It encodes CASSSRTSGHKDTQYF.

V and J are TRBV6-1 and TRBJ2-7, with 13 positions matching TRBD2. This CDR3 region has 14 residues. With V trimmed by 6 bases and J by 6 bases, 5 bases remained unmatched. Germline CDR1 and CDR2: MNHNS and SASEGT. This CDR3 reads CASRYTSGGAEQYF. CDR3 DNA sequence: TGTGCCAGCAGATACACTAGCGGGGGGGCCGAGCAGTACTTC.

The rearrangement uses TRBV7-3 and TRBJ2-3, with D perhaps matching TRBD2 (6 bases). Germline V gives CDR1 SGHTA, CDR2 FQGTGA. V lost 3 bases and J lost 4, with 14 bases in between. The CDR3 spans 15 residues. The CDR3 region is CASSFGGALADTQYF. The CDR3 DNA sequence: TGTGCCAGCAGCTTTGGAGGGGCACTAGCAGATACGCAGTATTTT.

This chain joins TRBV19 and TRBJ2-3; TRBD2 agrees at 8 bases. Germline V lookup: CDR1 LNHDA, CDR2 SQIVND (reference sequence). The CDR3 consists of 15 residues. With 3 bases clipped from V and 5 bases from J, the junction kept 7 bases outside the gene matches. The CDR3 region has the DNA TGTGCCAGTAGTATGCAGCGGGGGATCGTAGATACGCAGTATTTT. Protein product: CASSMQRGIVDTQYF. The variable domain in full, with the rest retrieved from reference TRBV19 and TRBJ2-3, is DGGITQSPKYLFRKEGQNVTLSCEQNLNHDAMYWYRQDPGQGLRLIYYSQIVNDFQKGDIAEGYSVSREKKESFPLTVTSAQKNPTAFYLCASSMQRGIVDTQYFGPGTRLTVL.

This chain links TRBV12-5 with TRBJ2-1; TRBD2 aligns across 11 bases. The junction had 15 bases not matched to a gene; V was cut back by 7 bases and J by 7 bases. Looked up from germline, CDR1 is LGHNT and CDR2 is FRNRAP. CDR3 length: 17 residues. CDR3 nucleotides: TGTGCTAGTGCCCTGGGCCACACTAGCGGGAGTCTAAATGAGCAGTTCTTC. Protein sequence: CASALGHTSGSLNEQFF.

The genes are TRBV9 and TRBJ1-6; no reliable D call. The V gene lost 2 bases and the J gene lost 5 bases, with 14 bases spanning the gap. The CDR3 is made up of 16 amino acids. Germline CDR1 SGDLS, CDR2 YYNGEE. CDR3 residues: CASSVSGQLHNSPLHF. The CDR3, as DNA: TGTGCCAGCAGCGTCTCTGGGCAGCTCCATAATTCACCCCTCCACTTT.

The chain has TRBV5-8 and TRBJ1-1; D not certain. CDR3 length equals 13 residues. Germline CDR1 is SGHTS and CDR2 is YDEGEE. Trimming took off 4 bases at V and 10 bases at J, with 17 bases between the two ends. Here the CDR3 reads CASSTNSGLGAFF. CDR3 in DNA: TGTGCCAGCAGCACAAACAGCGGGCTGGGAGCTTTCTTT.